This is a list of T cell receptor beta chains from one sample in a study of neurological immune-mediated disorders. TCRdb re-analysed the 5' RACE reads in MiXCR, keeping a single row per CDR3 protein. Of approximately 50,000 distinct CDR3 sequences listed, roughly 8.4% are singletons. Specimen: PBMCs. Receptors originate from a middle-aged woman in good health. Each CDR3 is given with its conserved first and last residue. D genes are given only for firm matches. Clone size, where shown, is once, few, many, or a class for clones that have expanded.

>TRBV5-1|many|TRBD1|TRBJ1-1
TGCGCCAGCAGCCCAGCAGGGGGCGTCTGGACTGAAGCTTTCTTT
CASSPAGGVWTEAFF
>TRBV5-5|many|.|TRBJ1-1
TGTGCCAGCAGCAGAGGGGGGAACACTGAAGCTTTCTTT
CASSRGGNTEAFF
>TRBV5-1|many|TRBD2|TRBJ2-7
TGCGCCAGCAGCGGTACTAGCGGGAGATCGGTTGTATCCTACGAGCAGTACTTC
CASSGTSGRSVVSYEQYF
>TRBV2|once|.|TRBJ1-1
TGTGCCAACAGTGACTTTTCCCGGACATGCGGTAGGCCTGAAGCTTTCTTT
CANSDFSRTCGRPEAFF
>TRBV4-3|many|.|TRBJ2-2
TGCGCCAGCAGCCCCGGGTCGCGCAGTTATCCCGGGGAGCTGTTTTTT
CASSPGSRSYPGELFF
>TRBV3-1|many|.|TRBJ1-6
TGTGCCAGCAGCCAAGAAGGGAATTCACCCCTCCACTTT
CASSQEGNSPLHF
>TRBV7-3|.|.|TRBJ1-1
TGTGCCAGCAGCCCCCGGGAGGGGAAGGGCAATGAAGCTTTCTTT
CASSPREGKGNEAFF
>TRBV5-8|many|.|TRBJ2-3
TGTGCCAGCAGCTTGGGGCTAGCGAGCACAGATACGCAGTATTTT
CASSLGLASTDTQYF
>TRBV24-1|many|TRBD1|TRBJ2-5
TGTGCCACCAGTGATCCCCTCGGGACAGGTTTCCGCGAGACCCAGTACTTC
CATSDPLGTGFRETQYF
>TRBV6-1|many|.|TRBJ2-1
TGTGCCAGCAGTGAAATAGGCAGGGCAAATGAGCAGTTCTTC
CASSEIGRANEQFF
>TRBV27|few|.|TRBJ1-1
TGTGCCAGCACGGGGGGGACTGAAGCTTTCTTT
CASTGGTEAFF
>TRBV12-3/TRBV12-4|many|.|TRBJ1-5
TGTGCCAGCAGTTTAACACTTAGCAATCAGCCCCAGCATTTT
CASSLTLSNQPQHF
>TRBV6-5|many|.|TRBJ2-2
TGTGCCAGCAGTTACGACACAAGGAGCACCGGGGAGCTGTTTTTT
CASSYDTRSTGELFF
>TRBV7-2|many|.|TRBJ2-5
TGTGCCAGCAGCCTGGGAGGTCTGGAGGAGACCCAGTACTTC
CASSLGGLEETQYF
>TRBV12-3/TRBV12-4|many|.|TRBJ1-1
TGTGCCAGCAGTAAAACAGGGTTCATGAACACTGAAGCTTTCTTT
CASSKTGFMNTEAFF
>TRBV10-3|many|.|TRBJ1-3
TGTGCCATCAGTGAACCCCCCGGGCCTGGAAACACCATATATTTT
CAISEPPGPGNTIYF
>TRBV6-2/TRBV6-3|.|.|TRBJ2-1
TGTGCCAGCAGTTATGGTCTTTACAATGAGCAGTTCTTC
CASSYGLYNEQFF
>TRBV5-1|many|TRBD1|TRBJ1-1
TGCGCCAGCAGCTTGGGGGACAGGCGCCTAAGGAACACTGAAGCTTTCTTT
CASSLGDRRLRNTEAFF
>TRBV7-9|many|.|TRBJ1-5
TGTGCCAGCAGACGATTACAGGGCCTGAGCAATCAGCCCCAGCATTTT
CASRRLQGLSNQPQHF
>TRBV12-3/TRBV12-4|once|.|TRBJ2-7
TGTGCCAGCAGCCCCCGACATGGGTACGAGCAGTACTTC
CASSPRHGYEQYF
>TRBV12-3/TRBV12-4|many|TRBD1|TRBJ1-5
TGTGCCAGCAGTCTTAGACAGGGGATCAATCAGCCCCAGCATTTT
CASSLRQGINQPQHF
>TRBV12-3/TRBV12-4|many|.|TRBJ2-3
TGTGCCAGCAGTCTTATCACAGATACGCAGTATTTT
CASSLITDTQYF
>TRBV7-2|many|.|TRBJ2-5
TGTGCCAGCAGCTTAGTCCCAGGAAAAGTGGAGACCCAGTACTTC
CASSLVPGKVETQYF
>TRBV7-2|many|.|TRBJ1-1
TGTGCCAGCAGCTCCGGACCGGGGGACACTGAAGCTTTCTTT
CASSSGPGDTEAFF
>TRBV20-1|few|TRBD1|TRBJ1-1
TGCAGTGCTAGAGATCCGGACAGGGTCACTGAAGCTTTCTTT
CSARDPDRVTEAFF
>TRBV7-2|many|.|TRBJ1-2
TGTGCCAGCAGCTACCGGGTTCCCCGGGATGGCTACACCTTC
CASSYRVPRDGYTF
>TRBV19|.|.|TRBJ2-5
TGTGCCAGTACCTTCGGGAGTGGAGAGACCCAGTACTTC
CASTFGSGETQYF
>TRBV25-1|many|.|TRBJ1-4
TGTGCCAGCAGTGAATCTGGCGGTCTAGATGGGGAAAAACTGTTTTTT
CASSESGGLDGEKLFF
>TRBV27|many|TRBD1|TRBJ1-6
TGTGCCAGCAGCGGGACAGGGGGCTTGGTACCCCTCCACTTT
CASSGTGGLVPLHF
>TRBV12-3/TRBV12-4|many|.|TRBJ2-5
TGTGCCAGCGGGTGGGAGCCAGAGACCCAGTACTTC
CASGWEPETQYF
>TRBV5-1|many|TRBD2|TRBJ2-5
TGCGCCAGCAGCTTGGAAGGCGGGGGAGGAGAGACCCAGTACTTC
CASSLEGGGGETQYF
>TRBV20-1|few|.|TRBJ2-3
TGCAGTGCTAGATGGGACCCGGAGTTGGATACGCAGTATTTT
CSARWDPELDTQYF
>TRBV20-1|.|.|TRBJ1-1
TGCAGTGCTAGTTTTTACACAAGCCTCATGAACACTGAAGCTTTCTTT
CSASFYTSLMNTEAFF
>TRBV20-1|many|TRBD1|TRBJ2-3
TGCAGTGCGGCAGACTCGGGACAGGGGAATCCAGATACGCAGTATTTT
CSAADSGQGNPDTQYF
>TRBV27|many|.|TRBJ1-1
TGTGCCAGCACGACAGCGGGGTCCACTGAAGCTTTCTTT
CASTTAGSTEAFF
>TRBV4-3|many|.|TRBJ1-2
TGCGCCAGCAGCCAAGATGACGGGAATGGCTACACCTTC
CASSQDDGNGYTF
>TRBV6-2/TRBV6-3|many|.|TRBJ1-5
TGTGCCAGCAGAATCAGCAATCAGCCCCAGCATTTT
CASRISNQPQHF
>TRBV15|many|TRBD1|TRBJ2-3
TGTGCCACCAGGGACAGGGGAACTAGCACAGATACGCAGTATTTT
CATRDRGTSTDTQYF
>TRBV18|many|.|TRBJ1-1
TGTGCCAGCTCACCAGCGGGATCTAAGAACACTGAAGCTTTCTTT
CASSPAGSKNTEAFF
>TRBV6-2/TRBV6-3|many|TRBD1|TRBJ2-2
TGTGCCAGCAGTCGATACGACAGGGATAACACCGGGGAGCTGTTTTTT
CASSRYDRDNTGELFF
>TRBV30|many|.|TRBJ1-1
TGTGCTCGCGAACGGAAGAACACTGAAGCTTTCTTT
CARERKNTEAFF
>TRBV15|.|.|TRBJ2-1
TGTGCCACCAGCGTACCCGGGACTCACAATGAGCAGTTCTTC
CATSVPGTHNEQFF
>TRBV7-2|many|.|TRBJ2-3
TGTGCCAGCAGCCAGTTGGGAGATACGCAGTATTTT
CASSQLGDTQYF
>TRBV4-3|many|TRBD2|TRBJ2-7
TGCGCCAGCAGCCAAGAGTTGCTAGCGGGGGTCTACGAGCAGTACTTC
CASSQELLAGVYEQYF
>TRBV6-6|few|.|TRBJ1-1
TGTGCCAGCAGTTACCCAGGAATGAACACTGAAGCTTTCTTT
CASSYPGMNTEAFF
>TRBV20-1|many|TRBD1|TRBJ2-7
TGCAGTGCTGGGGATGACAGGGAATTTGGCGAGCAGTACTTC
CSAGDDREFGEQYF
>TRBV7-6|.|.|TRBJ2-5
TGTTCCAGCAGCTTAGGAGAGACCCAGTACTTC
CSSSLGETQYF
>TRBV5-1|many|TRBD2|TRBJ2-1
TGCGCCAGCAGCTTGTCCGGACTAGCGGGAGGGCATGAGCAGTTCTTC
CASSLSGLAGGHEQFF
>TRBV9|many|.|TRBJ2-2
TGTGCCAGCAGCGTAGTAGGGCGGGGTCCAAACACCGGGGAGCTGTTTTTT
CASSVVGRGPNTGELFF
>TRBV11-2|many|.|TRBJ1-1
TGTGCCAGCAGCCCTACGAGGGGAGAAGCTTTCTTT
CASSPTRGEAFF
>TRBV10-3|many|TRBD2|TRBJ2-3
TGTGCCATGACGTCTCTAGCGGGGGGTAGCACAGATACGCAGTATTTT
CAMTSLAGGSTDTQYF